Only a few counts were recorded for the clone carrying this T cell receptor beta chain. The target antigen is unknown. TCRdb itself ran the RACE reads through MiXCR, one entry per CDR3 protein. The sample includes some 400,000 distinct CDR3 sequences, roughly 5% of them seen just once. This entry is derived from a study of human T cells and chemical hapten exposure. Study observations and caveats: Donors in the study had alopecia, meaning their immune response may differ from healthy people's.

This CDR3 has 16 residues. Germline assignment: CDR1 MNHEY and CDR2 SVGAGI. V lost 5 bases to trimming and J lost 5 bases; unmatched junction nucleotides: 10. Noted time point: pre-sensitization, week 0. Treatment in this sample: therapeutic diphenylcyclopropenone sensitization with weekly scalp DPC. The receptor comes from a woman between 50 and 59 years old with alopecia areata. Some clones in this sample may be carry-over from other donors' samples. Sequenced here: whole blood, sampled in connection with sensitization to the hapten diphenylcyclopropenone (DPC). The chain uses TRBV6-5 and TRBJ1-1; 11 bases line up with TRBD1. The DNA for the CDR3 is TGTGCCAGCAGTCGATGGACAGGGGGCGTCTATACTGAAGCTTTCTTT. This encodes CASSRWTGGVYTEAFF.